This T cell receptor beta chain was found in a study of T cells after yellow fever vaccination. Whole-study findings and limits: The secondary response showed a weaker magnitude and a faster peak, day 5 versus 15.

Looked up from germline, CDR1 is SEHNR and CDR2 is FQNEAQ (reference sequence). This CDR3 is built from 16 residues. V was pared by 5 bases and J by 3 bases, with 6 bases of the junction left unmatched. For this clonotype: No antigen is known for it.

MiXCR, applied by TCRdb to the 5' RACE reads, yields one record per CDR3 protein. The sample carries about 630,000 distinct CDR3 sequences, roughly an eighth recorded once. The material sequenced was PBMCs, taken on the day of the yellow fever booster vaccination. V and J are TRBV7-9 and TRBJ2-2; 10 positions match TRBD2. The clonotype comes from a man aged 25 to 40 who received the YFV17D yellow fever vaccine. CDR3 region: CASSGSSGSYTGELFF. The CDR3 nucleotides are TGTGCCAGCAGCGGTTCTAGCGGGAGTTACACCGGGGAGCTGTTTTTT.